There are many counts of the clone carrying this T cell receptor beta chain. The sample is drawn from a study of T-cell memory formation after mild COVID-19. Germline assignment: CDR1 DFQATT and CDR2 SNEGSKA (reference sequence). Trimming left V 3 bases short and J 4 bases short, with 13 bases between. This CDR3 is 14 amino acids long. TCRdb independently ran MiXCR on the 5' RACE reads; one entry per CDR3 protein. The table includes some 65,000 distinct CDR3 sequences, approximately 15% detected once. The material sequenced was PBMCs or a T cell subset sorted from them (not recorded which). The V call is TRBV20-1, the J call TRBJ2-1; perhaps D is TRBD1 or TRBD2 (5 bases each). This TCR was recovered from an adult woman who had mild COVID-19 (a few samples of this study predate the infection). Cell type and time point are not known. The DNA for the CDR3 is TGCAGTGCTAGTACGGGACGAGATTACAATGAGCAGTTCTTC. Its translation is CSASTGRDYNEQFF.